The present T cell receptor beta chain was sequenced within a study of low-dose radiotherapy and immunotherapy resistance in tumors. As for the study in general: Over 26 weeks, cohort 2 got 1 Gy every two weeks, reaching 13 Gy.

Per germline, CDR1 SGHAT and CDR2 FQNNGV. This CDR3 is built from 15 residues. The V gene lost 2 bases and the J gene lost 0 bases, with 10 bases spanning the gap. The sample's time point: after trial treatment. Treatment noted: LDRT plus nivolumab, ipilimumab, low-dose cyclophosphamide and aspirin (RACIN trial). The donors' treatment consisted of nivolumab, ipilimumab, aspirin, low-dose cyclophosphamide and low-dose radiotherapy. Alpha and beta chains were covered, as first-strand cDNA relied on TRAV- and TRBV-specific primers. TCR amplification ran roughly 20 PCR cycles using constant-region and V-primer adapter primers. After the mRNA was isolated, it was amplified using in vitro transcription. MiXCR, applied by TCRdb to the reads, yields one record per CDR3 protein. The top ten hold approximately 1.5% of the sample, which has 65,000 to 85,000 distinct CDR3 sequences, around 17% seen once. At least ten counts were recorded for this clonotype.

This chain uses TRBV11-2 with TRBJ2-5; D is perhaps TRBD2 (5 bases). The sample here was PBMCs, taken after low-dose radiotherapy plus immunotherapy. The sequence came from a male donor with prostate cancer. In DNA form, the CDR3 reads TGTGCCAGCAGCTTATGGGGAGAGTACCAAGAGACCCAGTACTTC. This codes for CASSLWGEYQETQYF.